Listed here are 22 T cell receptor beta chains from one sample, sequenced in a study of tumor-infiltrating lymphocytes in primary liver carcinoma. The study extracted blood RNA from unsorted whole blood and also extracted germline DNA. The input was 450 to 550 ng total RNA; TCR beta cDNA was made from it with a constant-region primer. Three nested multiplex PCR rounds, a slightly modified ARM-PCR, produced the libraries for TCR beta. TRBV1-TRBV30 forward and Cbeta reverse primers drove the first two approximately 10-cycle rounds. TCRdb independently ran MiXCR on the multiplex PCR reads; one entry per CDR3 protein. This table has fewer than 400,000 distinct CDR3 sequences, 60% to 80% appearing once. Sequenced input: peripheral blood. Receptors were obtained from a man aged 35 to 55 with primary liver carcinoma and hepatitis B virus infection.

Points on this clonotype: This may be a read error, as it is one base from a much larger clone. The genes are TRBV4-1 and TRBJ2-7, with D unclear. Germline V gives CDR1 MGHRA, CDR2 YSYEKL. This CDR3 region has 14 residues. Trimming removed 7 bases at V and 9 bases at J, with 22 bases between. CDR3 amino acids: CASNNSRPYDRQYF. The CDR3 DNA sequence: TGCGCCAGCAACAATAGCAGGCCCTACGATCGGCAGTACTTC.

With regard to this clonotype: A single base separates this from a much larger clone, so it may be a read error. As the CDR3 is not closed by the conserved phenylalanine or tryptophan, this likely results from a read error. The V call is TRBV11-2, the J call TRBJ2-7, with 9 bases fitting TRBD1. Trimming removed 8 bases from V and 5 bases from J; junction bases left unmatched: 7. This CDR3 is 13 amino acids long. CDR1 and CDR2 from the germline V gene are SGHAT and FQNNGV. CDR3 sequence reads: CASSGTGKHEQYL. The CDR3, as DNA: TGTGCCAGCTCGGGGACAGGGAAACACGAGCAGTACCTC.

Of note for this clonotype: Because it lacks the conserved phenylalanine or tryptophan at the end, this CDR3 is likely a read error. The rearrangement joins TRBV6-5 to TRBJ1-3; 12 nucleotides agree with TRBD1. CDR1 and CDR2 (germline): MNHEY, SVGAGI. CDR3 length: 18 amino acids. CDR3 residues: CASSYTGQGAGGGNTIYL. The CDR3 DNA sequence: TGCGCCAGCAGTTACACGGGACAGGGGGCCGGTGGAGGAAACACCATATATTTA.

This clonotype has at least ten counts. The V gene is TRBV4-2, the J gene TRBJ2-1, with D possibly TRBD1 on 5 matching bases. The CDR3 runs 15 residues. Trimming shortened V by 0 bases and J by 4 bases, and 10 bases separated the two germline ends. CDR1 and CDR2 (germline): LGHNA, YNFKEQ. The CDR3 loop is CASSQEGHQYNEQFF. The DNA for the CDR3 is TGTGCCAGCAGCCAAGAGGGGCACCAATACAATGAGCAGTTCTTC.

As regards this clonotype: At one end the junction does not follow the germline gene, possibly because of a read error. V is TRBV5-5 and J is TRBJ2-5; D call uncertain. In germline, CDR1 is SGHKS, CDR2 YYEKEE (reference sequence). This CDR3 contains 14 residues. The CDR3 here is CASSLDGAGETQYF. The CDR3 nucleotides read TGCGCCAGCAGCTTGGACGGAGCCGGAGAGACTCAGTACTTC.

This clonotype was counted only a few times. Being one base from a much bigger clone, this may be a read error. The V gene is TRBV29-1, the J gene TRBJ2-2, with D possibly being TRBD2 (5 bases). The CDR3 has 16 residues. Trimming shortened V by 7 bases and J by 0 bases, and 18 bases separated the two germline ends. CDR1 SQVTM and CDR2 ANQGSEA come from the germline V gene. The CDR3 sequence is CSANTGIGTNTGELFF. The CDR3 DNA sequence: TGCAGCGCCAATACCGGGATAGGCACGAACACCGGGGAGCTGTTTTTT.

Notes on this clonotype: An end of the junction differs from the germline gene, which may be a read error. The gene calls are TRBV7-9 and TRBJ1-1; D is perhaps TRBD1 (6 bases). There are 14 residues in the CDR3. CDR1 and CDR2 (germline): SEHNR, FQNEAQ (reference sequence). The CDR3 spells CASSSGQLNTEALF. DNA for the CDR3: TGTGCCAGCAGCTCAGGACAGTTGAACACTGAAGCTTTATTT.

Notes on this clonotype: Since a much larger clone is just one base distant, this may be a read error. The J gene is TRBJ1-5, the V gene TRBV12-3 or TRBV12-4, with D unclear. This CDR3 comprises 13 residues. CDR3 sequence (DNA): TGTGCCAGCAACTCAGGAGACCATCATCCCCAGCATTTT. Translating it yields CASNSGDHHPQHF.

The chain recombines TRBV29-1 with TRBJ2-7; 8 bases are a match to TRBD1. V gave up 6 bases and J gave up 2 bases; unmatched junction bases: 9. The CDR3 has 14 amino acids. Germline CDR1 SQVTM, CDR2 ANQGSEA. This chain's CDR3 is CSVFVTGGAYEQYF. DNA for the CDR3: TGCAGCGTGTTCGTAACAGGGGGAGCCTACGAGCAGTACTTC.

This clonotype was seen a single time. For the CDR3, the DNA is TGTGCCAGCAGACCGACAGGGGAGAGTTCACCCCTCCACTTT. It codes for CASRPTGESSPLHF. The rearrangement uses TRBV28 and TRBJ1-6; 8 positions agree with TRBD1. V shed 6 bases and J 9 bases; nucleotides not matched to a gene: 7. Germline V gene lookup returns CDR1 MDHEN and CDR2 SYDVKM. CDR3 length equals 14 residues. The entire variable domain, with the rest obtained from reference TRBV28 and TRBJ1-6, is as follows: DVKVTQSSRYLVKRTGEKVFLECVQDMDHENMFWYRQDPGLGLRLIYFSYDVKMKEKGDIPEGYSVSREKKERFSLILESASTNQTSMYLCASRPTGESSPLHFGNGTRLTVT.

The chain combines TRBV7-8 with TRBJ2-5; 14 nucleotides match TRBD2. J was trimmed by 5 bases and V by 5 bases; bases with no gene match: 10. The CDR3 covers 17 residues. The germline V gene encodes CDR1 SGHVS and CDR2 FQNEAQ. Written as DNA, the CDR3 is TGTGCCAGCAGCCCAGGGACTAGCGGGAGAATACAGGAGACCCAGTACTTC. Translated: CASSPGTSGRIQETQYF.

The rearrangement uses TRBV6-1 and TRBJ2-3; 9 bases are a match to TRBD1. This CDR3 spans 18 amino acids. V lost 2 bases to trimming and J lost 1 base; unmatched junction nucleotides: 10. The germline CDR1 and CDR2 sequences are MNHNS and SASEGT. CDR3 DNA sequence: TGTGCCAGCAGTGAATCGAGCCGGGACAGGGTGGGCACAGATACGCAGTATTTT. It is translated as CASSESSRDRVGTDTQYF.

This clonotype has at least ten counts. The chain uses TRBV6-5 and TRBJ1-4; D remains ambiguous. The CDR3 contains 13 residues. Germline-derived CDR1 and CDR2 are MNHEY and SVGAGI. V dropped 2 bases and J dropped 8 bases, with 9 bases sitting between them. CDR3: CASSYDRREKLFF. In nucleotides, the CDR3 is TGTGCCAGCAGTTACGACCGGCGAGAAAAACTGTTTTTT.

Remarks on this clonotype: The junction departs from the called germline gene at one end, perhaps through a read error. The chain links TRBV5-4 to TRBJ2-1; D unclear. The germline CDR1 and CDR2 sequences are SGHNT and YYREEE (reference sequence). This CDR3 has 13 amino acids. CDR3 nucleotide sequence: TGTGTCAGCAGCGCCTACAAGGTCAATGAGCAGTTCTTC. This gives the protein CVSSAYKVNEQFF.

Remarks on this clonotype: The junction departs from the called germline gene at one end, perhaps through a read error. The chain is built from TRBV6-1 and TRBJ1-5, with 11 bases lining up with TRBD1. This CDR3 comprises 18 residues. The germline gives CDR1 MNHNS, CDR2 SASEGT. The CDR3 nucleotides are TGTACCAGCAGGTCCTCAACCCGGACAGGGGGCGCGGGACAGCCCCAGCATTTT. Amino acid sequence: CTSRSSTRTGGAGQPQHF.

This clonotype was observed a single time. The CDR3 carries no conserved terminal phenylalanine or tryptophan, so it likely arises from a read error. J is TRBJ2-1 and V is TRBV11-3; the match to TRBD2 covers 8 bases. The CDR3 loop spans 15 amino acids. CDR1 SGHNT and CDR2 YENEEA come from the germline V gene. Unmatched junction bases numbered 14, after V lost 8 bases and J lost 8 bases. CDR3 residues: CASGSRRSGMDEQFL. CDR3 DNA: TGTGCCAGCGGCTCCCGGCGTAGCGGGATGGATGAGCAGTTCCTC.

A remark on this clonotype: Compared with germline, one end of the junction differs, possibly owing to a read error. This chain links TRBV11-1 with TRBJ2-1, with TRBD1 matching over 7 bases. This CDR3 has 14 amino acids. Germline assignment: CDR1 SGHAT and CDR2 FQDESV (reference sequence). The CDR3 bases are TGTGTCAGCAGCTCCAGGACAGGCTACCTCGGGCAGTTCTTC. Translation: CVSSSRTGYLGQFF.

For this clonotype: A much larger clone is a single base away; this may be a read error. The chain is built from TRBV10-2 and TRBJ2-7; 7 bases are a match to TRBD1. V was pared by 6 bases and J by 5 bases, with 7 bases of the junction left unmatched. Per the germline V gene, CDR1 is WSHSY and CDR2 is SAAADI. The CDR3 consists of 13 residues. The CDR3 bases are TGCGCCAGCAGGGGGACAGTGACGAACGAGCAGTACTTC. Protein: CASRGTVTNEQYF.

As for this clonotype: A much larger clone differs from this one at a single base, so this may be a read error. This sequence joins TRBV5-1 and TRBJ1-1, with a possible D match to TRBD1 (6 bases). The CDR3 totals 16 residues. The germline V gene encodes CDR1 SGHRS and CDR2 YFSETQ. The V gene lost 4 bases and the J gene lost 0 bases, with 16 bases spanning the gap. Here the CDR3 reads CASSPERQDMNTEAFF. CDR3 bases: TGCGCCAGCAGCCCCGAGCGACAGGACATGAACACTGAAGCTTTCTTT.

About this clonotype itself: This clone may be a read error of a much larger clone one base away. The V and J genes are TRBV5-6 and TRBJ2-1, with D perhaps TRBD2 (5 bases). This CDR3 comprises 15 residues. V lost 4 bases, J lost 8 bases, and 19 bases lay in between. The germline V gene has CDR1 SGHDT and CDR2 YYEEEE. The CDR3 region is CASSMPRRAGDEQFF. CDR3 coding DNA: TGTGCCAGCAGCATGCCGAGACGGGCGGGCGATGAGCAGTTCTTC. Using reference TRBV5-6 and TRBJ2-1 for the parts outside the CDR3, the full variable domain is DAGVTQSPTHLIKTRGQQVTLRCSPKSGHDTVSWYQQALGQGPQFIFQYYEEEERQRGNFPDRFSGHQFPNYSSELNVNALLLGDSALYLCASSMPRRAGDEQFFGPGTRLTVL.

The V call is TRBV10-3, the J call TRBJ2-3; 8 positions match TRBD1. The CDR3 extends over 16 amino acids. CDR1 ENHRY and CDR2 SYGVKD come from the germline V gene. V lost 8 bases and J lost 6; bases outside the gene matches: 16. CDR3 residues: CAICVGTPGGPDTQYF. CDR3 coding DNA: TGTGCCATCTGTGTTGGGACCCCAGGGGGCCCGGATACGCAGTATTTT.

The genes are TRBV11-1 and TRBJ2-1; 8 bases fit TRBD1. The CDR3 is 15 amino acids. In germline, CDR1 is SGHAT, CDR2 FQDESV (reference sequence). Losses at the gene ends were 7 bases for V and 3 bases for J; bases not matched to a gene: 8. CDR3 sequence: CASNFRTGIYNEQFF. In nucleotides, the CDR3 is TGTGCCAGCAATTTCAGGACAGGGATCTACAATGAGCAGTTCTTC.